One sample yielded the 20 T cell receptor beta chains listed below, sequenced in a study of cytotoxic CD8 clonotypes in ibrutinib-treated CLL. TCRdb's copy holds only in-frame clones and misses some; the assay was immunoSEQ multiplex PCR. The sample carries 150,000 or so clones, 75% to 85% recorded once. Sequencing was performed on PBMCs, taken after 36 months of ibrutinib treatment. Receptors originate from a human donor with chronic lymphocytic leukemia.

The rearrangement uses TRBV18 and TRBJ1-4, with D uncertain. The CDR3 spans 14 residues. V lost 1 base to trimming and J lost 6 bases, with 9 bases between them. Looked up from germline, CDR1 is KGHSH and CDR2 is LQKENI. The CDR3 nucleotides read TGTGCCAGCTCACCACTGTCATCTCATGAAAAACTGTTTTTT. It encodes CASSPLSSHEKLFF. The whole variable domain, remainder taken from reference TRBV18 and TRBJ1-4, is NAGVMQNPRHLVRRRGQEARLRCSPMKGHSHVYWYRQLPEEGLKFMVYLQKENIIDESGMPKERFSAEFPKEGPSILRIQQVVRGDSAAYFCASSPLSSHEKLFFGSGTQLSVL.

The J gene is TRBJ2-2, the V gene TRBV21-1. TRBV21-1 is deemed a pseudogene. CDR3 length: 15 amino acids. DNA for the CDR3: TGTGCCAGCAGCAAAGGGTGTGGGACCACCGGGGAGCTGTTTTTT. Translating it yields CASSKGCGTTGELFF.

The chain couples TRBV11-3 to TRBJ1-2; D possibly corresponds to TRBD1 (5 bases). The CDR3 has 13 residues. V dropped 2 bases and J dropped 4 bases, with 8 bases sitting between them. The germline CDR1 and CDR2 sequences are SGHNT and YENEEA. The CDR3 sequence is CASSLTGTYGYTF. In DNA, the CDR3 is TGTGCCAGCAGCTTAACAGGCACCTATGGCTACACCTTC.

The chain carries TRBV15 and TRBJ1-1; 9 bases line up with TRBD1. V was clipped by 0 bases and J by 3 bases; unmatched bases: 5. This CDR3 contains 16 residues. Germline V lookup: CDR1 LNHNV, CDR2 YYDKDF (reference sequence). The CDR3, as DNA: TGTGCCACCAGCAGAGATCAGACAGGGGGAGACACTGAAGCTTTCTTT. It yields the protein CATSRDQTGGDTEAFF.

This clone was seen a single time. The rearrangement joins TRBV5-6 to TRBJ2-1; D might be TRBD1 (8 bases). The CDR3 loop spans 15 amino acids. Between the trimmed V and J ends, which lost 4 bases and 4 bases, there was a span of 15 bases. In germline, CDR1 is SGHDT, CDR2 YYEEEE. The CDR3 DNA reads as TGTGCCAGCAGCGCTGGACAGGGAGGGTACAATGAGCAGTTCTTC. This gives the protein CASSAGQGGYNEQFF.

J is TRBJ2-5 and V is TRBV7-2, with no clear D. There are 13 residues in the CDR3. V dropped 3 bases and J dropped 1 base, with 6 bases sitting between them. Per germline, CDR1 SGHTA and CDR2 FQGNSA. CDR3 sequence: CASSFSRQETQYF. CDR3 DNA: TGTGCCAGCAGCTTTAGCCGCCAAGAGACCCAGTACTTC.

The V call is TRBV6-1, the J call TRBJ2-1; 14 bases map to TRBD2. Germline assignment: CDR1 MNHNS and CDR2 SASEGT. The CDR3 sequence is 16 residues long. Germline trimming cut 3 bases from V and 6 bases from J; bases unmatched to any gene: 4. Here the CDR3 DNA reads TGTGCCAGCAGTGACAGACTAGCGGGGGGGAGCAATGAGCAGTTCTTC. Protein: CASSDRLAGGSNEQFF.

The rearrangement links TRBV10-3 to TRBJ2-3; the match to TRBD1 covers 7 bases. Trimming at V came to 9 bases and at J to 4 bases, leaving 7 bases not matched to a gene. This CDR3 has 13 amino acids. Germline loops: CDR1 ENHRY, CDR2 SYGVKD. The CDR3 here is CAIKGAGADTQYF. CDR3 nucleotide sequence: TGTGCCATAAAGGGGGCAGGGGCAGATACGCAGTATTTT.

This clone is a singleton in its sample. The DNA of the CDR3 is TGTGCCAGCAGAGGGACAGTCGTAGGCTACACCTTC. It encodes CASRGTVVGYTF. The rearrangement links TRBV6-5 to TRBJ1-2; TRBD1 matches 7 bases. The V gene's germline CDR1 is MNHEY and CDR2 SVGAGI. Trimming at V came to 6 bases and at J to 8 bases, leaving 6 bases not matched to a gene. The CDR3 extends over 12 amino acids.

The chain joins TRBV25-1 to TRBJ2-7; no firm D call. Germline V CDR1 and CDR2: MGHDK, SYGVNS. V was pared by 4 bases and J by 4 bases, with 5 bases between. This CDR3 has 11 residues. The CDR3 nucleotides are TGTGCCAGCAGTGCCCAATACGAGCAGTACTTC. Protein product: CASSAQYEQYF.

The CDR3 region has the DNA TGTGCCTGGAGTGTACTAGCGGGCGAAGAGACCCAGTACTTC. Translation: CAWSVLAGEETQYF. The chain recombines TRBV30 with TRBJ2-5, with 9 bases matching TRBD2. The CDR3 is 14 residues long. Germline V CDR1 and CDR2: GTSNPN, SVGIG (reference sequence). Trimming at V came to 0 bases and at J to 3 bases, leaving 2 bases not matched to a gene.

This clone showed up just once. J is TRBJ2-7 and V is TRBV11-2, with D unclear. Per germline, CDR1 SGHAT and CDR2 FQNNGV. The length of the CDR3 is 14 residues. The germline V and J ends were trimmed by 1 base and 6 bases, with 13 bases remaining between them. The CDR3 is CASSLGSASIEQYF. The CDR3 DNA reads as TGTGCCAGCAGCTTAGGGTCGGCCTCCATCGAGCAGTACTTC. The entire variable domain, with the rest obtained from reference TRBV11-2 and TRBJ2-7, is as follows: EAGVAQSPRYKIIEKRQSVAFWCNPISGHATLYWYQQILGQGPKLLIQFQNNGVVDDSQLPKDRFSAERLKGVDSTLKIQPAKLEDSAVYLCASSLGSASIEQYFGPGTRLTVT.

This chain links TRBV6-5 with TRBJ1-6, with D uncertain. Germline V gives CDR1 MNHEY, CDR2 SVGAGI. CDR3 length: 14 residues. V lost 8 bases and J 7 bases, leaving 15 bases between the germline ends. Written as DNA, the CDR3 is TGTGCCAGCCATGGACCACTAGGGAATTCACCCCTCCACTTT. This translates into CASHGPLGNSPLHF.

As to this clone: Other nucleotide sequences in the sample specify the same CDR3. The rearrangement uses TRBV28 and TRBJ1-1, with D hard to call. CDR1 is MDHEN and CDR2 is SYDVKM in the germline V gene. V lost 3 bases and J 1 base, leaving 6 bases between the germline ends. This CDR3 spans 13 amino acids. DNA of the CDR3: TGTGCCAGCAGTTTTCCCCAGAACACTGAAGCTTTCTTT. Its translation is CASSFPQNTEAFF.

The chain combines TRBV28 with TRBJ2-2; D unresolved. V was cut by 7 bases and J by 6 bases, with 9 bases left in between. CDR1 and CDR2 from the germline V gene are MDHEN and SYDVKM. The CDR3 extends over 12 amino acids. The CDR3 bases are TGTGCCAGCAAGGTGGCCGCCGGGGAGCTGTTTTTT. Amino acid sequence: CASKVAAGELFF.

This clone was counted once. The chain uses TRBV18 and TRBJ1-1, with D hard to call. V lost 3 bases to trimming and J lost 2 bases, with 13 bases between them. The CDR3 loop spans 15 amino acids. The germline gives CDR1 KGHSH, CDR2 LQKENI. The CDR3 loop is CASSPLRAINTEAFF. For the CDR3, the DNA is TGTGCCAGCTCACCCCTGAGGGCTATCAACACTGAAGCTTTCTTT.

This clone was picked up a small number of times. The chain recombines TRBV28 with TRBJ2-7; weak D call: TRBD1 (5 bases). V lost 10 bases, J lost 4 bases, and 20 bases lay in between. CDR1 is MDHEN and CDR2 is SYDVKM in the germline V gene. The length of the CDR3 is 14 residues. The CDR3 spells CATTPRRVAYEQYF. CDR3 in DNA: TGTGCCACCACCCCCCGCAGGGTTGCTTACGAGCAGTACTTC. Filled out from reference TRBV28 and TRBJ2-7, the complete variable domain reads DVKVTQSSRYLVKRTGEKVFLECVQDMDHENMFWYRQDPGLGLRLIYFSYDVKMKEKGDIPEGYSVSREKKERFSLILESASTNQTSMYLCATTPRRVAYEQYFGPGTRLTVT.

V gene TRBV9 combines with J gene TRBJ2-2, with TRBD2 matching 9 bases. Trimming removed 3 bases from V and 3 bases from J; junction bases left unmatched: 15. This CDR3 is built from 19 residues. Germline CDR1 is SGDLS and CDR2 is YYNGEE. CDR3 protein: CASSATFSGRSGYTGELFF. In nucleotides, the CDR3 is TGTGCCAGCAGCGCGACCTTCAGCGGGAGGAGCGGTTACACCGGGGAGCTGTTTTTT. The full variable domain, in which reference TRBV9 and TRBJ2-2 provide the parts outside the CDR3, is DSGVTQTPKHLITATGQRVTLRCSPRSGDLSVYWYQQSLDQGLQFLIQYYNGEERAKGNILERFSAQQFPDLHSELNLSSLELGDSALYFCASSATFSGRSGYTGELFFGEGSRLTVL.

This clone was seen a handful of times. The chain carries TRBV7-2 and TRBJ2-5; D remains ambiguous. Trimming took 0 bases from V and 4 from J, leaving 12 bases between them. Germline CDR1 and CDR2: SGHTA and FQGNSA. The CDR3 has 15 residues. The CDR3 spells CASSLAFGIIETQYF. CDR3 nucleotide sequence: TGTGCCAGCAGCTTAGCGTTTGGGATAATAGAGACCCAGTACTTC.

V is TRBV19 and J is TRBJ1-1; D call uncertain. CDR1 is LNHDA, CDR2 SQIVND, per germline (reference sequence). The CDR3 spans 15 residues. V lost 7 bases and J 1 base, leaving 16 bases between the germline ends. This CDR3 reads CASMSLYSPNTEAFF. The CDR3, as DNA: TGTGCCAGTATGTCTCTATATTCTCCGAACACTGAAGCTTTCTTT.